The clone carrying this TCR beta chain was counted many times. TCRdb recomputed calls from the RT-PCR reads with MiXCR, one row per CDR3 protein. In the table there are fewer than 500,000 distinct CDR3 sequences, more than 15% of which are singletons. Germline V lookup: CDR1 SGHAT, CDR2 FQNNGV. Deletions cut 5 bases from V and 6 bases from J, with 19 bases between. The CDR3 length is 16 residues. This record belongs to a study of patients and donors after allogeneic stem cell transplantation. This chain uses TRBV11-2 with TRBJ2-2, with a tentative D call TRBD2 (7 bases). The specimen was blood, either unsorted or a sorted T cell fraction (not recorded which). This TCR was sampled from a human donor who was either an allogeneic HSCT recipient or a stem cell or donor lymphocyte infusion donor (not recorded which). It is not recorded whose cells these are; they may come from a transplant donor. In DNA, the CDR3 is TGTGCCAGCAGCCCTAGACTTGGGAGGGGGGCCGGGGAGCTGTTTTTT. Amino acids: CASSPRLGRGAGELFF.